Listed here are 4 T cell receptor beta chains from one sample, sequenced in a study of blood T cells in healthy people across ages (dated by TCRdb to between 2014 and 2016). Library construction relied on 5' RACE. Sequencing was carried out with an Illumina HiSeq 2500. A second roughly 7 to 11 cycle PCR used a sample-barcoded 5' primer and a J-beta primer mix. TCRdb reprocessed the public reads (quality trimming at Q25 with fastp, clone calling with MiXCR) and kept in-frame beta chains. Records with the same CDR3 protein are collapsed into one entry carrying the most frequent genes and DNA. A total of 1.5 million to 2 million distinct CDR3 sequences appear in this sample, just under 50% of them only once. The ten largest clones capture approximately 2.1% of the sample. The source material was blood. Receptors originate from a woman aged 40 to 50 in good health.

This clonotype was seen more than once but under ten times. The chain couples TRBV5-1 to TRBJ2-7; D may match TRBD1 or TRBD2 (5 bases each). The CDR3 is 16 residues long. V was shortened by 3 bases and J by 0 bases, with 16 bases between the two germline ends. Germline V gene lookup returns CDR1 SGHRS and CDR2 YFSETQ. The CDR3 region has the DNA TGCGCCAGCAGCTCGGGGCTGCGGCCAAGCTCCTACGAGCAGTACTTC. It yields the protein CASSSGLRPSSYEQYF.

The chain carries TRBV7-2 and TRBJ2-5; a weak D match, TRBD2 (6 bases). Germline V gene sequence: CDR1 SGHTA, CDR2 FQGNSA. Deletions cut 1 base from V and 11 bases from J, with 20 bases between. CDR3 length: 15 residues. The CDR3 DNA reads as TGTGCCAGCAGCTTAGGTAGAGGAGGGAGCGAAGAGCAGTACTTC. Translating gives CASSLGRGGSEEQYF.

The sample holds a few counts of this clonotype. The CDR3 loop reads CASTRGGPEQFF. The DNA of the CDR3 is TGTGCCAGCACCCGAGGCGGGCCTGAGCAGTTCTTC. V and J are TRBV2 and TRBJ2-1; perhaps TRBD2 as D (5 bases). The CDR3 runs to 12 residues. Germline assignment: CDR1 SNHLY and CDR2 FYNNEI. Between the trimmed V and J ends, which lost 7 bases and 9 bases, there was a span of 13 bases.

This clonotype appeared a single time. The chain combines TRBV5-4 with TRBJ1-1; 9 nucleotides match TRBD1. V shed 4 bases, J shed 7 bases, and the junction held 26 bases outside the gene matches. The CDR3 sequence is 20 residues long. The germline V gene has CDR1 SGHNT and CDR2 YYREEE (reference sequence). The CDR3 coding sequence is TGTGCCAGCAGCCCAATGGGGACAGGGAAGTTAATGCACCCTCGGGGTGAAGCTTTCTTT. Translated: CASSPMGTGKLMHPRGEAFF.